These 14 T cell receptor beta chains were sequenced from one sample in a study of Tregs in tolerant kidney transplant recipients. Assay used: immunoSEQ multiplex PCR; TCRdb lists only in-frame clones, some missing. The sample consists of approximately 60,000 clones, 95% to 98% of them appearing once. Specimen: Tregs from blood, collected before the transplant. The receptors stem from a human donor who received a combined kidney and bone marrow transplant.

The chain employs TRBV7-5 and TRBJ1-2; TRBD1, the table's D call, was not compared with the DNA. TRBV7-5 is assigned pseudogene status. CDR3 length equals 20 residues. The CDR3 DNA reads as TGTGTCAGAAACCCTCCGGACCAGCCCCTCCCGACAGGTCGGAGATATGGCTACACCTTC. Residues: CVRNPPDQPLPTGRRYGYTF.

This chain connects TRBV19 to TRBJ1-2; D ambiguous. Per germline, CDR1 LNHDA and CDR2 SQIVND (reference sequence). The V end was cut by 5 bases, the J end by 7 bases, with 20 bases between. CDR3 length: 15 amino acids. The CDR3 is CASSRTESAKSGYTF. In nucleotides, the CDR3 is TGTGCCAGTAGTCGAACTGAATCCGCAAAGAGTGGCTACACCTTC. The entire variable domain, with the rest obtained from reference TRBV19 and TRBJ1-2, is as follows: DGGITQSPKYLFRKEGQNVTLSCEQNLNHDAMYWYRQDPGQGLRLIYYSQIVNDFQKGDIAEGYSVSREKKESFPLTVTSAQKNPTAFYLCASSRTESAKSGYTFGSGTRLTVV.

V gene TRBV12-5 combines with J gene TRBJ2-3, with no clear D. V was shortened by 1 base and J by 0 bases, with 8 bases between the two germline ends. Germline-derived CDR1 and CDR2 are LGHNT and FRNRAP. The CDR3 loop spans 15 amino acids. The CDR3 reads CASGLGAGSTDTQYF. Here the CDR3 DNA reads TGTGCTAGTGGTTTGGGGGCAGGAAGCACAGATACGCAGTATTTT.

This chain joins TRBV4-1 and TRBJ2-5, with 10 nucleotides matching TRBD2. Looked up from germline, CDR1 is MGHRA and CDR2 is YSYEKL. The V gene end was trimmed by 6 bases and the J gene end by 5 bases; junction bases not matched to a gene: 9. The length of the CDR3 is 15 residues. CDR3 in DNA: TGCGCCAGCAGATCGCTAGCGGGAGTAGGGGAGACCCAGTACTTC. This codes for CASRSLAGVGETQYF.

Only one count was recorded for this clone. V is TRBV27 and J is TRBJ2-5; 8 nucleotides match TRBD2. The CDR3 covers 16 residues. Germline V CDR1 and CDR2: MNHEY, SMNVEV (reference sequence). V lost 3 bases to trimming and J lost 5 bases; unmatched junction nucleotides: 11. Written as DNA, the CDR3 is TGTGCCAGCAGTTTTCTTGGACTAGCAAGCGGGGAGACCCAGTACTTC. Amino acids: CASSFLGLASGETQYF.

CDR3 in amino acids: CASSISSGKGQGEQFF. The CDR3 coding sequence is TGCGCCAGCAGCATATCTAGCGGGAAAGGTCAGGGTGAGCAGTTCTTC. The rearrangement uses TRBV5-1 and TRBJ2-1; 9 nucleotides align to TRBD2. Trimming at V came to 4 bases and at J to 9 bases, leaving 14 bases not matched to a gene. Germline V gives CDR1 SGHRS, CDR2 YFSETQ. CDR3 length equals 16 residues.

This clone was detected once. The V call is TRBV5-1, the J call TRBJ1-5; weak D call: TRBD1 (6 bases). Trimming removed 0 bases at V and 7 bases at J, with 14 bases between. The germline V gene has CDR1 SGHRS and CDR2 YFSETQ. This CDR3 is built from 15 residues. The CDR3 is CASSLENQQGQPQHF. The CDR3 region has the DNA TGCGCCAGCAGCTTGGAAAATCAACAGGGACAGCCCCAGCATTTT.

The V call is TRBV11-3, the J call TRBJ2-5, with 7 bases that match TRBD2. The V gene's germline CDR1 is SGHNT and CDR2 YENEEA. The CDR3 has 16 residues. J gave up 4 bases and V 5 bases, and 13 bases lay outside the gene matches. The CDR3 loop is CASSPRASGGGETQYF. The CDR3 nucleotides read TGTGCCAGCAGCCCCCGGGCTAGCGGAGGAGGAGAGACCCAGTACTTC.

This chain joins TRBV20-1 and TRBJ1-2; D uncertain. CDR3 size: 11 residues. Germline CDR1 and CDR2: DFQATT and SNEGSKA (reference sequence). The CDR3 region is CALRRPYGYTF. CDR3 bases: TGCGCTCTACGGCGGCCCTATGGCTACACCTTC.

This clone was detected once. The chain combines TRBV27 with TRBJ2-7, with 8 nucleotides matching TRBD1. V trimming: 2 bases; J trimming: 7 bases; junction bases outside the gene matches: 7. This CDR3 contains 14 residues. Looked up from germline, CDR1 is MNHEY and CDR2 is SMNVEV (reference sequence). This CDR3 reads CASSLNQGAREQYF. In nucleotides, the CDR3 is TGTGCCAGCAGTTTAAATCAGGGGGCGCGGGAGCAGTACTTC.

The V gene is TRBV13, the J gene TRBJ1-2; possible D gene TRBD1, 6 bases. Trimming pared 5 bases from V and 4 bases from J, leaving 11 bases between. The CDR3 is 13 amino acids. Looked up from germline, CDR1 is PRHDT and CDR2 is FYEKMQ (reference sequence). This chain's CDR3 is CASSKTGFYGYTF. CDR3 nucleotides: TGTGCCAGCAGCAAAACAGGGTTCTATGGCTACACCTTC.

This chain joins TRBV5-1 and TRBJ2-3; TRBD1 might be the D (5 bases). Trimming left V 0 bases short and J 0 bases short, with 11 bases between. Per the germline V gene, CDR1 is SGHRS and CDR2 is YFSETQ. The length of the CDR3 is 16 residues. The CDR3 DNA is TGCGCCAGCAGCTTGGGGGGCACGGCTAGCACAGATACGCAGTATTTT. It codes for CASSLGGTASTDTQYF. The full variable domain, rest sourced from reference TRBV5-1 and TRBJ2-3, is KAGVTQTPRYLIKTRGQQVTLSCSPISGHRSVSWYQQTPGQGLQFLFEYFSETQRNKGNFPGRFSGRQFSNSRSEMNVSTLELGDSALYLCASSLGGTASTDTQYFGPGTRLTVL.

The gene calls are TRBV4-1 and TRBJ2-3; 7 nucleotides agree with TRBD2. CDR1 and CDR2 from the germline V gene are MGHRA and YSYEKL. This CDR3 is 18 amino acids long. V was clipped by 2 bases and J by 2 bases; unmatched bases: 13. The CDR3 DNA follows: TGCGCCAGCAGCCAAAACCCGCCTTGGGGGGGATACACAGATACGCAGTATTTT. Amino acids: CASSQNPPWGGYTDTQYF.

This CDR3 is CAWRERGPNNSYEQYF. The CDR3 DNA is TGTGCCTGGAGAGAAAGAGGCCCGAATAACTCCTACGAGCAGTACTTC. V is TRBV30 and J is TRBJ2-7, with D hard to call. This CDR3 comprises 16 residues. CDR1 is GTSNPN, CDR2 SVGIG, per germline (reference sequence). Trimming took 3 bases from V and 0 from J, leaving 18 bases between them. Drawing the rest from reference TRBV30 and TRBJ2-7, the complete variable domain is SQTIHQWPATLVQPVGSPLSLECTVEGTSNPNLYWYRQAAGRGLQLLFYSVGIGQISSEVPQNLSASRPQDRQFILSSKKLLLSDSGFYLCAWRERGPNNSYEQYFGPGTRLTVT.